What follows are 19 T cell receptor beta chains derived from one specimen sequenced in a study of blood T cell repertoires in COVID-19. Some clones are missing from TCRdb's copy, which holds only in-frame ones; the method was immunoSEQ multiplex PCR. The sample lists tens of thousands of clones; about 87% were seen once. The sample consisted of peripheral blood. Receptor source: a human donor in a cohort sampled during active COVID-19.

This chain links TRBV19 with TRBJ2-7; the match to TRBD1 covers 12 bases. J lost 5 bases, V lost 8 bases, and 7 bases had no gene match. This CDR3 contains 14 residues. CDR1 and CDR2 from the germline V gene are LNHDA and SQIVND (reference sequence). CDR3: CASGTGQGANEQYF. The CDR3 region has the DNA TGTGCCAGTGGGACGGGACAGGGGGCCAACGAGCAGTACTTC.

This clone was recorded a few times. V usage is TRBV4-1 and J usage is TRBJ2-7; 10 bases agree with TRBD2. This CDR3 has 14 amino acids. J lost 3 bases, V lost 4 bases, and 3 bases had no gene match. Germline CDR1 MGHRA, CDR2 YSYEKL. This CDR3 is CASSPLAGGYEQYF. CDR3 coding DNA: TGCGCCAGCAGCCCTTTAGCGGGGGGCTACGAGCAGTACTTC.

The CDR3 sequence is CASSELGNTGSYGYTF. For the CDR3, the DNA is TGTGCCAGCAGTGAACTGGGCAATACTGGGTCCTATGGCTACACCTTC. This chain joins TRBV6-1 and TRBJ1-2; the D is unclear. In germline, CDR1 is MNHNS, CDR2 SASEGT. V was cut by 2 bases and J by 4 bases, with 17 bases left in between. The CDR3 is made up of 16 amino acids.

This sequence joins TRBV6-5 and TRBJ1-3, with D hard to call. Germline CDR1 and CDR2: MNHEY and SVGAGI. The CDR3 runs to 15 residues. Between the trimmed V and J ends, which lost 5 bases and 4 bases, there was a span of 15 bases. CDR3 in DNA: TGTGCCAGCAGTACCAATAAACGTGGCGGAAACACCATATATTTT. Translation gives CASSTNKRGGNTIYF.

In DNA, the CDR3 is TGCGCCAGCAGTGAAGGGACAGGATTGACCCAGTACTTC. It yields the protein CASSEGTGLTQYF. The rearrangement links TRBV10-1 to TRBJ2-5; 8 bases line up with TRBD1. Germline lookup yields CDR1 WNHNN and CDR2 SYGVQD (reference sequence). The CDR3 is 13 residues long. V lost 3 bases and J lost 7; bases outside the gene matches: 4.

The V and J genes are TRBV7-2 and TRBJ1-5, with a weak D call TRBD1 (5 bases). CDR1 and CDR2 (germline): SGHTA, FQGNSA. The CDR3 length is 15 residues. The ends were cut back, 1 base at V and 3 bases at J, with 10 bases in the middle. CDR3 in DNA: TGTGCCAGCAGCTTAGGCACAGGTATCAATCAGCCCCAGCATTTT. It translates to CASSLGTGINQPQHF.

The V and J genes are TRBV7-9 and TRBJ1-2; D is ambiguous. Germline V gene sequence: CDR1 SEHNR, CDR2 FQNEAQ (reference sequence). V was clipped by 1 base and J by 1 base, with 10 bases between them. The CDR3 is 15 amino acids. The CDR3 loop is CASSLGGGINYGYTF. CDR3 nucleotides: TGTGCCAGCAGCTTAGGCGGAGGGATTAACTATGGCTACACCTTC.

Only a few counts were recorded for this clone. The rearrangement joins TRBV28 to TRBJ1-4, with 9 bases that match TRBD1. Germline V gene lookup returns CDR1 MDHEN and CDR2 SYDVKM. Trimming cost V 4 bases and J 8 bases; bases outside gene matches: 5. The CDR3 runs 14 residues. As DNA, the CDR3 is TGTGCCAGCAGTTCCGGGACAGGGAAGGAAAAACTGTTTTTT. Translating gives CASSSGTGKEKLFF. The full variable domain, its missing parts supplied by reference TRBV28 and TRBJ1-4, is DVKVTQSSRYLVKRTGEKVFLECVQDMDHENMFWYRQDPGLGLRLIYFSYDVKMKEKGDIPEGYSVSREKKERFSLILESASTNQTSMYLCASSSGTGKEKLFFGSGTQLSVL.

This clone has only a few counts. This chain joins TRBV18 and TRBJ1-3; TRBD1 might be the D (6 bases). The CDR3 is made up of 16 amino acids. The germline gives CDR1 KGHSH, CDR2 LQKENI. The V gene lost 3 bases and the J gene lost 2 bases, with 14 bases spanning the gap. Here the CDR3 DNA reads TGTGCCAGCTCACCGTTAGACTGGACAGCTGGAAACACCATATATTTT. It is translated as CASSPLDWTAGNTIYF.

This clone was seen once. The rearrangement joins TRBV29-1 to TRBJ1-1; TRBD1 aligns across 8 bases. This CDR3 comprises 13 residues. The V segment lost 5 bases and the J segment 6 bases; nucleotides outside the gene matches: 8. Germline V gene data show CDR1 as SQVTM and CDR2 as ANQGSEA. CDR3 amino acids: CSVSGQGWAEAFF. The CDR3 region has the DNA TGCAGCGTTAGTGGACAGGGTTGGGCTGAAGCTTTCTTT.

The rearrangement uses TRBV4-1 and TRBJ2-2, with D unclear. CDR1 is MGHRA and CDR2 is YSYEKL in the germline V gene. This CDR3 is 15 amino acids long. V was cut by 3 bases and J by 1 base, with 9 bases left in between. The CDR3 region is CASSQWAGNTGELFF. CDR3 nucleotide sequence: TGCGCCAGCAGCCAGTGGGCAGGGAACACCGGGGAGCTGTTTTTT.

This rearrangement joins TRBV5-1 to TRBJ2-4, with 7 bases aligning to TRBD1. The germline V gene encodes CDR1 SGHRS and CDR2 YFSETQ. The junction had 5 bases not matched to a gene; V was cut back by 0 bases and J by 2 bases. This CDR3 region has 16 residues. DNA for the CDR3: TGCGCCAGCAGCTTGGGGCAGGGGGATTCCAAAAACATTCAGTACTTC. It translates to CASSLGQGDSKNIQYF.

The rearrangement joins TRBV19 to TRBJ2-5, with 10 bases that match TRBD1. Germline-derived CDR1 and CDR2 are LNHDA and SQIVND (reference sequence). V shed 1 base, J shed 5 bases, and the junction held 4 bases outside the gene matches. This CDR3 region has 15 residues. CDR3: CASSIGQDRGETQYF. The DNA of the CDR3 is TGTGCCAGTAGTATAGGCCAGGACAGGGGGGAGACCCAGTACTTC. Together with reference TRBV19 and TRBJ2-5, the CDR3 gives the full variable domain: DGGITQSPKYLFRKEGQNVTLSCEQNLNHDAMYWYRQDPGQGLRLIYYSQIVNDFQKGDIAEGYSVSREKKESFPLTVTSAQKNPTAFYLCASSIGQDRGETQYFGPGTRLLVL.

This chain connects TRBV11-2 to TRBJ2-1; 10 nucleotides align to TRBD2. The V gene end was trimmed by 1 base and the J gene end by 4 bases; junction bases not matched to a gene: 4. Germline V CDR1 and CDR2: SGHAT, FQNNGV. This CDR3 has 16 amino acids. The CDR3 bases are TGTGCCAGCAGCTTAGCTCCTAGCGGGGGTTACAATGAGCAGTTCTTC. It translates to CASSLAPSGGYNEQFF.

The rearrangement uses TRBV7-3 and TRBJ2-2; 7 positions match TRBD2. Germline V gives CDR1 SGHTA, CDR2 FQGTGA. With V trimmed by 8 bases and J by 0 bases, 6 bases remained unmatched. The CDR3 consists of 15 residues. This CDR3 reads CASAPGGSNTGELFF. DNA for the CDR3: TGTGCCAGCGCCCCCGGGGGGTCGAACACCGGGGAGCTGTTTTTT.

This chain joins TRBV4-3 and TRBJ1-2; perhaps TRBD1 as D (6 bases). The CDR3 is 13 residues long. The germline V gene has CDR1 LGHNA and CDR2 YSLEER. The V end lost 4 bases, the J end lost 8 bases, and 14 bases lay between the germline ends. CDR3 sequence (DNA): TGCGCCAGCAGCCCGGGGACACAGGACGGCTACACCTTC. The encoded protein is CASSPGTQDGYTF.

The CDR3 bases are TGTGCCAGCAGTACAGAGGGACAGACTAATTCACCCCTCCACTTT. As protein: CASSTEGQTNSPLHF. The chain links TRBV3-1 (or the pseudogene TRBV3-2) to TRBJ1-6, with 7 bases aligning to TRBD1. The trim removed 6 bases at V and 6 bases at J, leaving 8 bases unmatched. The CDR3 sequence is 15 residues long. CDR1 LGHDT and CDR2 YNNKEL come from the germline V gene (reference sequence).

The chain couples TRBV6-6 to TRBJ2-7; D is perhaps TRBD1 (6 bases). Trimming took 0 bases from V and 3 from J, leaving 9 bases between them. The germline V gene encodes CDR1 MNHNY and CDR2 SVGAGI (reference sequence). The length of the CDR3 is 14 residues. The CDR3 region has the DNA TGTGCCAGCAGTTACTCGGGGGCAGACTACGAGCAGTACTTC. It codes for CASSYSGADYEQYF.

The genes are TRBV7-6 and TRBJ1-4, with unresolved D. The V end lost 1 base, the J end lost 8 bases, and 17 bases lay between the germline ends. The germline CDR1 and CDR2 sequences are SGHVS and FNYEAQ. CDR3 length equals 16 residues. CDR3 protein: CASSLGGGNLQEKLFF. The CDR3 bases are TGTGCCAGCAGCTTAGGAGGTGGAAACCTACAAGAAAAACTGTTTTTT.